The 25 T cell receptor beta chains below all came from one sample that was sequenced in a study of blood T cell repertoires in COVID-19 (TCRdb year 2020). The library was made by the immunoSEQ multiplex PCR assay. In TCRdb, the immuneACCESS table is reduced to in-frame sequences with V and J assigned. These tables do not hold every clone; where another copy was compared, an unresolved V gene accounts for under half, and the others remain unexplained. The sample table shows about 200,000 clones, and 75% to 90% are seen once. Approximately 4.8% of the sample lies in the top ten. Sequencing was performed on PBMCs or T cells enriched from blood (not recorded which). Source of these receptors: a woman aged 25 to 45 who had been exposed to COVID-19.

This chain uses TRBV3-1 (or the pseudogene TRBV3-2) with TRBJ1-2, with no clear D. The CDR3 has 15 amino acids. Trimming pared 0 bases from V and 2 bases from J, leaving 10 bases between. Germline CDR1 reads LGHDT; CDR2 reads YNNKEL (reference sequence). The CDR3 nucleotides read TGTGCCAGCAGCCAAGATCGTTGGGCCAACTATGGCTACACCTTC. Translating it yields CASSQDRWANYGYTF.

This sequence joins TRBV3-1 (or the pseudogene TRBV3-2) and TRBJ1-2; D unresolved. The ends were cut back, 4 bases at V and 2 bases at J, with 14 bases in the middle. From germline, CDR1 is LGHDT and CDR2 YNNKEL (reference sequence). This CDR3 is 15 amino acids long. The chain's CDR3 is CASSPRLGGNYGYTF. For the CDR3, the DNA is TGTGCCAGCAGCCCCCGACTCGGAGGCAACTATGGCTACACCTTC.

The V gene is TRBV30, the J gene TRBJ2-3, with D tentatively TRBD2 (6 bases). The CDR3 spans 14 residues. Germline CDR1 is GTSNPN and CDR2 is SVGIG (reference sequence). Trimming took off 2 bases at V and 4 bases at J, with 13 bases between the two ends. CDR3 bases: TGTGCCTGGAGTATCGGGGGATCCGCAGATACGCAGTATTTT. Translated, it gives CAWSIGGSADTQYF.

The gene calls are TRBV29-1 and TRBJ1-4; unclear D gene. Per the germline V gene, CDR1 is SQVTM and CDR2 is ANQGSEA. V was clipped by 4 bases and J by 8 bases, with 11 bases between them. This CDR3 comprises 12 residues. In DNA, the CDR3 is TGCAGCGTTGGGGGAGGAGAAGAAAAACTGTTTTTT. Its translation is CSVGGGEEKLFF.

This clone occurred many times. The J gene is TRBJ2-5, the V gene TRBV29-1; 8 bases align to TRBD1. The germline CDR1 and CDR2 sequences are SQVTM and ANQGSEA. The CDR3 has 13 amino acids. V shed 4 bases, J shed 5 bases, and the junction held 6 bases outside the gene matches. Here the CDR3 reads CSVAQGAWETQYF. As DNA, the CDR3 is TGCAGCGTTGCCCAGGGGGCGTGGGAGACCCAGTACTTC.

The V call is TRBV5-4, the J call TRBJ2-1, with D perhaps matching TRBD1 (6 bases). Deletions cut 3 bases from V and 5 bases from J, with 18 bases between. The germline V gene encodes CDR1 SGHNT and CDR2 YYREEE (reference sequence). The CDR3 has 16 residues. CDR3 sequence: CASSSPLQGRDNEQFF. The CDR3 DNA sequence: TGTGCCAGCAGCTCACCCCTACAGGGTCGGGACAATGAGCAGTTCTTC.

This chain uses TRBV18 with TRBJ1-4; 9 nucleotides match TRBD1. The CDR3 is made up of 14 amino acids. The J segment lost 8 bases and the V segment lost 4 bases, leaving 5 bases of the junction unmatched. Germline V gene lookup returns CDR1 KGHSH and CDR2 LQKENI. The CDR3 spells CASSLDRGNEKLFF. The CDR3 bases are TGTGCCAGCTCACTTGACAGGGGGAACGAAAAACTGTTTTTT.

This chain joins TRBV5-5 and TRBJ2-3; D gene ambiguous. This CDR3 region has 17 residues. Germline CDR1 reads SGHKS; CDR2 reads YYEKEE (reference sequence). Trimming took off 1 base at V and 1 base at J, with 16 bases between the two ends. The CDR3 is CASSLPPPRAGTDTQYF. The CDR3 DNA sequence: TGTGCCAGCAGCTTGCCTCCCCCTCGAGCCGGCACAGATACGCAGTATTTT.

The gene calls are TRBV27 and TRBJ2-6, with D possibly matching TRBD1 (5 bases). Germline V lookup: CDR1 MNHEY, CDR2 SMNVEV (reference sequence). The CDR3 loop spans 19 amino acids. V lost 2 bases to trimming and J lost 0 bases, with 17 bases between them. The CDR3 is CASSLKGIALSSGANVLTF. The DNA for the CDR3 is TGTGCCAGCAGTTTAAAGGGGATCGCCTTAAGCTCTGGGGCCAACGTCCTGACTTTC.

V gene TRBV7-2 combines with J gene TRBJ2-5; 10 nucleotides match TRBD2. The V and J ends lost 2 bases and 4 bases, in that order; junction bases with no gene match: 7. Germline V gene sequence: CDR1 SGHTA, CDR2 FQGNSA. This CDR3 has 16 amino acids. CDR3: CASSLPGLAKRETQYF. As DNA, the CDR3 is TGTGCCAGCAGCTTACCGGGACTAGCGAAGCGAGAGACCCAGTACTTC.

The chain's CDR3 is CASSLFRNRRGRNTEAFF. For the CDR3, the DNA is TGTGCCAGCAGCTTGTTCCGGAACCGCCGGGGGAGGAACACTGAAGCTTTCTTT. This sequence joins TRBV5-6 and TRBJ1-1; TRBD1 is a possible D gene (5 bases). In germline, CDR1 is SGHDT, CDR2 YYEEEE. This CDR3 spans 18 amino acids. V lost 1 base to trimming and J lost 1 base, with 20 bases between them.

The chain combines TRBV6-1 with TRBJ1-5, with TRBD1 matching 7 bases. The CDR3 is 16 amino acids. Germline CDR1 MNHNS, CDR2 SASEGT. V lost 2 bases to trimming and J lost 8 bases; unmatched junction nucleotides: 12. CDR3 coding DNA: TGTGCCAGCAGTGAAACAGACAGGGCAGTTGCTGAGCCCCAGCATTTT. Amino acids: CASSETDRAVAEPQHF.

The chain is built from TRBV30 and TRBJ1-6; 9 positions agree with TRBD1. The V segment lost 1 base and the J segment 13 bases; nucleotides outside the gene matches: 11. This CDR3 has 15 residues. Germline V CDR1 and CDR2: GTSNPN, SVGIG (reference sequence). The CDR3 bases are TGTGCCTGGAGTGCCACCGGGACAGGGATTCGTCCCCTCCACTTT. Translating gives CAWSATGTGIRPLHF.

CDR3 sequence reads: CASSVPGQGRHEQFF. The CDR3 nucleotides are TGTGCCAGCAGTGTCCCGGGACAGGGAAGGCATGAGCAGTTCTTC. J is TRBJ2-1 and V is TRBV6-4; TRBD1 matches at 9 bases. This CDR3 spans 15 amino acids. Trimming took 4 bases from V and 8 from J; bases not matched to a gene: 9. Germline-derived CDR1 and CDR2 are MRHNA and SNTAGT.

This chain connects TRBV2 to TRBJ1-5; D unclear. CDR1 is SNHLY and CDR2 is FYNNEI in the germline V gene. The CDR3 loop spans 14 amino acids. V gave up 6 bases and J gave up 3 bases, with 12 bases separating them. CDR3 nucleotides: TGTGCCAGCAGCCGGACGGGATCCAATCAGCCCCAGCATTTT. Translating gives CASSRTGSNQPQHF. Full variable domain (rest looked up from reference TRBV2 and TRBJ1-5): EPEVTQTPSHQVTQMGQEVILRCVPISNHLYFYWYRQILGQKVEFLVSFYNNEISEKSEIFDDQFSVERPDGSNFTLKIRSTKLEDSAMYFCASSRTGSNQPQHFGDGTRLSIL.

This rearrangement joins TRBV20-1 to TRBJ2-1; maybe TRBD2 (5 bases). V was shortened by 3 bases and J by 2 bases, with 14 bases between the two germline ends. Germline-derived CDR1 and CDR2 are DFQATT and SNEGSKA (reference sequence). The CDR3 consists of 15 residues. The CDR3 DNA reads as TGCAGTGCTAGTGGACTTGGAGTGGCCTACAATGAGCAGTTCTTC. Translated: CSASGLGVAYNEQFF.

This clone was seen only a few times. The chain employs TRBV6-5 and TRBJ1-1; weak D call: TRBD1 (6 bases). The germline V and J ends were trimmed by 2 bases and 5 bases, with 12 bases remaining between them. CDR1 is MNHEY and CDR2 is SVGAGI in the germline V gene. This CDR3 is built from 14 residues. CDR3 in amino acids: CASSYEGEWTEAFF. The DNA of the CDR3 is TGTGCCAGCAGTTACGAGGGGGAGTGGACTGAAGCTTTCTTT.

The chain joins TRBV24-1 to TRBJ2-1; 9 positions agree with TRBD1. This CDR3 comprises 15 residues. Germline V gives CDR1 KGHDR, CDR2 SFDVKD. V shed 5 bases, J shed 6 bases, and the junction held 7 bases outside the gene matches. The DNA of the CDR3 is TGTGCCACCAGTGCGGGGACAGGGAGAGGCAATGAGCAGTTCTTC. Encoded protein: CATSAGTGRGNEQFF.

This rearrangement joins TRBV9 to TRBJ2-2; 7 bases agree with TRBD1. The V segment lost 4 bases and the J segment 3 bases; nucleotides outside the gene matches: 15. The V gene's germline CDR1 is SGDLS and CDR2 YYNGEE. This CDR3 is built from 18 residues. CDR3 sequence (DNA): TGTGCCAGCAGCACACAGACAGGGCCGGGATGGGACACCGGGGAGCTGTTTTTT. Residues: CASSTQTGPGWDTGELFF. Full variable domain (outside the CDR3, taken from reference TRBV9 and TRBJ2-2): DSGVTQTPKHLITATGQRVTLRCSPRSGDLSVYWYQQSLDQGLQFLIQYYNGEERAKGNILERFSAQQFPDLHSELNLSSLELGDSALYFCASSTQTGPGWDTGELFFGEGSRLTVL.

The chain is built from TRBV2 and TRBJ1-2; no reliable D call. Trimming stripped 5 bases from V and 6 bases from J, with 7 bases between. This CDR3 is 11 amino acids long. Germline assignment: CDR1 SNHLY and CDR2 FYNNEI. The CDR3 here is CASSLSHGYTF. In DNA, the CDR3 is TGTGCCAGCAGTCTCTCCCATGGCTACACCTTC.

This clone was found a few times. This chain uses TRBV7-9 with TRBJ1-6, with a possible D match to TRBD1 (5 bases). From germline, CDR1 is SEHNR and CDR2 FQNEAQ (reference sequence). Trimming removed 1 base from V and 7 bases from J, with 5 bases in between. CDR3 length: 13 residues. Here the CDR3 DNA reads TGTGCCAGCAGCTTAGAGGGGAATTCACCCCTCCACTTT. It specifies CASSLEGNSPLHF. Full variable domain (rest looked up from reference TRBV7-9 and TRBJ1-6): DTGVSQNPRHKITKRGQNVTFRCDPISEHNRLYWYRQTLGQGPEFLTYFQNEAQLEKSRLLSDRFSAERPKGSFSTLEIQRTEQGDSAMYLCASSLEGNSPLHFGNGTRLTVT.

The V gene is TRBV5-4, the J gene TRBJ1-2, with D tentatively TRBD1 (6 bases). The germline V and J ends were trimmed by 2 bases and 2 bases, with 10 bases remaining between them. Germline assignment: CDR1 SGHNT and CDR2 YYREEE (reference sequence). This CDR3 is 14 amino acids long. CDR3 nucleotides: TGTGCCAGCAGCTTAATTGGACAGAACTATGGCTACACCTTC. Protein product: CASSLIGQNYGYTF.

This clone occurred a few times. The CDR3 DNA sequence: TGTGCCAGCAGTTACTCGTTCAGGGGAGATCAGCCCCAGCATTTT. Protein: CASSYSFRGDQPQHF. V usage is TRBV6-5 and J usage is TRBJ1-5; D is perhaps TRBD1 (6 bases). V lost 0 bases and J 5 bases, leaving 11 bases between the germline ends. Germline assignment: CDR1 MNHEY and CDR2 SVGAGI. This CDR3 comprises 15 residues.

This chain links TRBV11-3 with TRBJ2-1; D might be TRBD1 (5 bases). The length of the CDR3 is 14 residues. Germline CDR1 is SGHNT and CDR2 is YENEEA. The V end was cut by 0 bases, the J end by 10 bases, with 13 bases between. For the CDR3, the DNA is TGTGCCAGCAGCTTAGATGGACCACGACAGGAGCAGTTCTTC. Translation: CASSLDGPRQEQFF.

This chain links TRBV5-1 with TRBJ1-2; D is possibly TRBD1 (6 bases). Germline lookup yields CDR1 SGHRS and CDR2 YFSETQ. The CDR3 sequence is 16 residues long. V lost 5 bases, J lost 5 bases, and 22 bases lay in between. The CDR3 is CASSQITGGGPYGYTF. The CDR3 DNA follows: TGCGCCAGCAGTCAAATAACGGGCGGGGGGCCGTATGGCTACACCTTC.